This T cell receptor (beta chain) was sequenced for a study of shared clonotypes between healthy human individuals. Overall study context: Serving as donors were a couple of women and a few men, whose ages spanned 18 to 49.

CD45RO-negative, CCR7-positively selected cells formed the naive CD8 fraction, excluding terminally differentiated effector memory CD45RA+ cells. Here immunoSEQ multiplex PCR was the method, and the copy in TCRdb shows in-frame clones only, minus some. The sample carries around 2,000,000 clones, around 96% recorded once. The specimen was naive CD8+ T cells sorted from blood. This TCR was sampled from a young man in good health.

The CDR3, as DNA: TGTGCCAGCAGCCAAGAAGTTTTCCCCTTTGAAAAACTGTTTTTT. Translating it yields CASSQEVFPFEKLFF. This rearrangement joins TRBV4-2 to TRBJ1-4; D call uncertain. The CDR3 extends over 15 amino acids. Trimming shortened V by 0 bases and J by 7 bases, and 12 bases separated the two germline ends. The germline gives CDR1 LGHNA, CDR2 YNFKEQ.